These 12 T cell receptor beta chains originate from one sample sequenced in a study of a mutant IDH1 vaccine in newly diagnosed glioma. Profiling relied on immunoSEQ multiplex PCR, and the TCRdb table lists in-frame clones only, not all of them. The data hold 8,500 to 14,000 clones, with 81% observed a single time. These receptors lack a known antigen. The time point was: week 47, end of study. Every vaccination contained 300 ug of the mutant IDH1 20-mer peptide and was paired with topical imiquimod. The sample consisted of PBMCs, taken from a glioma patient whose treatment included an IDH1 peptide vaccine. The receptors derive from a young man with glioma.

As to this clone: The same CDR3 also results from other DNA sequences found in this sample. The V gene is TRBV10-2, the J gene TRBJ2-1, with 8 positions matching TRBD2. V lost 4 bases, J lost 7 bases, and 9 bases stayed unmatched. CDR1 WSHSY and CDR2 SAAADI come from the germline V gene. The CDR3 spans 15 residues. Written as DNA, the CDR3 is TGCGCCAGCAGTGCTGCGGGAGGTATTACTAATGAGCAGTTCTTC. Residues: CASSAAGGITNEQFF.

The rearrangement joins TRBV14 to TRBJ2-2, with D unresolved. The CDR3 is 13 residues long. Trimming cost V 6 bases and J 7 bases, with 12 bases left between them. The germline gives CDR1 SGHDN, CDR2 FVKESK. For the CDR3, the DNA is TGTGCCAGCAGTCAATCATATTTCGGGGAGCTGTTTTTT. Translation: CASSQSYFGELFF.

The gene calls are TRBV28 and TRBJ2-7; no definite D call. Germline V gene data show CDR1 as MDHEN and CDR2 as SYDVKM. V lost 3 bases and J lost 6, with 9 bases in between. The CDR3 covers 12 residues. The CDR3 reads CASSFRIGEQYF. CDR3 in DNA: TGTGCCAGCAGTTTCCGCATCGGCGAGCAGTACTTC.

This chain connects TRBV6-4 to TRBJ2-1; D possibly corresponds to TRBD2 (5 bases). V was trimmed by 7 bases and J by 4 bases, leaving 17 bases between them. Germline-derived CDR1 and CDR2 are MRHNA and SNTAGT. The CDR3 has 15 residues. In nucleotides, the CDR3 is TGTGCCAGCACCCCTCGTGAGCGGTCGTACAATGAGCAGTTCTTC. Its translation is CASTPRERSYNEQFF.

CDR3: CASSYQDQETQYF. In DNA, the CDR3 is TGTGCCAGCAGTTACCAGGATCAGGAGACCCAGTACTTC. V is TRBV6-5 and J is TRBJ2-5; D remains unclear. This CDR3 has 13 amino acids. Germline CDR1 MNHEY, CDR2 SVGAGI. The V end lost 2 bases, the J end lost 5 bases, and 9 bases lay between the germline ends.

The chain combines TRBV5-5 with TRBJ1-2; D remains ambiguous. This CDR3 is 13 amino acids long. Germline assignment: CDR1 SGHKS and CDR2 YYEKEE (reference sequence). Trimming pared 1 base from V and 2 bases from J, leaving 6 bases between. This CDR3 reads CASSLQENYGYTF. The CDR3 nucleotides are TGTGCCAGCAGCTTGCAGGAAAACTATGGCTACACCTTC.

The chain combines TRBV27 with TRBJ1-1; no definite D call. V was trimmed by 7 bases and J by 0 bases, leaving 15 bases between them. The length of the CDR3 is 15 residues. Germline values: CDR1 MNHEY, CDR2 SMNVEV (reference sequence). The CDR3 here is CASKEARDLNTEAFF. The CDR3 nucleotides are TGTGCCAGCAAAGAGGCCCGCGATCTGAACACTGAAGCTTTCTTT.

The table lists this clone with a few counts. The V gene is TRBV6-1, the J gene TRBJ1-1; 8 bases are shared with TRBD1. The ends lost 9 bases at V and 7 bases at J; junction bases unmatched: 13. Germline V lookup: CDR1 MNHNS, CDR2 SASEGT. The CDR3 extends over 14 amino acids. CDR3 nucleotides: TGTGCCAGTTACCCCCGGGACAGGACATATGAAGCTTTCTTT. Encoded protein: CASYPRDRTYEAFF.

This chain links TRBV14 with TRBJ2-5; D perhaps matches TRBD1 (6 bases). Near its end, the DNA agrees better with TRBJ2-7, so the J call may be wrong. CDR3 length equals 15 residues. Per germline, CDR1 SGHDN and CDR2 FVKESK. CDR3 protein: CASSQGPQGSYEQYF. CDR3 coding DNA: TGTGCCAGCAGCCAAGGTCCACAGGGCTCCTACGAGCAGTACTTC.

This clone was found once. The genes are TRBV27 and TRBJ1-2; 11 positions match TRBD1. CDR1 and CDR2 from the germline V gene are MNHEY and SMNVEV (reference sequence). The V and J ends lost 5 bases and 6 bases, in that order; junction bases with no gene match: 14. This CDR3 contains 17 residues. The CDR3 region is CASSRTGGGLGQNGYTF. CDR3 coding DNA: TGTGCCAGCAGTCGGACAGGGGGCGGTCTGGGGCAAAATGGCTACACCTTC.

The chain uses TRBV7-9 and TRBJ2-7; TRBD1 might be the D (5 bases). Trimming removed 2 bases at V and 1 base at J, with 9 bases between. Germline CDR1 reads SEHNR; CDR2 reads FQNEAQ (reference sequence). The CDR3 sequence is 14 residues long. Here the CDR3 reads CASSLPGPSYEQYF. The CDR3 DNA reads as TGTGCCAGCAGCTTACCAGGGCCTTCCTACGAGCAGTACTTC.

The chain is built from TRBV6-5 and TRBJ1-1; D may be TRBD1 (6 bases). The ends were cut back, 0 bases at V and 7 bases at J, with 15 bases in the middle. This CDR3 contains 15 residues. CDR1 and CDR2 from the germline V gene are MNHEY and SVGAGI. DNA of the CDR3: TGTGCCAGCAGTTACTCGGGAGGGGGAAGGAATGAAGCTTTCTTT. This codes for CASSYSGGGRNEAFF.